The T cell receptor (beta chain) described here comes from a study of T cell responses to AZD1222 COVID-19 vaccine. Study-wide findings and caveats: Baseline serostatus was positive in only a handful of AZD1222 recipients.

Germline V CDR1 and CDR2: SGHTA, FQGNSA. The CDR3 is made up of 18 amino acids. J lost 4 bases, V lost 0 bases, and 7 bases had no gene match. Notes on this clone: The target antigen is unknown.

Here immunoSEQ multiplex PCR was the method, and the copy in TCRdb shows in-frame clones only, minus some. The table lists around 200,000 clones, about 93% of them singletons. The source of this sequence is an adult who received the MenACWY meningococcal vaccine as a control. Sequencing was performed on peripheral blood, taken 28 days after the second dose of the MenACWY control vaccine. V is TRBV7-2 and J is TRBJ2-3, with 13 positions matching TRBD2. The CDR3 sequence: CASSLALLAGGLADTQYF. The CDR3, as DNA: TGTGCCAGCAGCTTAGCCCTACTAGCGGGGGGGCTGGCAGATACGCAGTATTTT.